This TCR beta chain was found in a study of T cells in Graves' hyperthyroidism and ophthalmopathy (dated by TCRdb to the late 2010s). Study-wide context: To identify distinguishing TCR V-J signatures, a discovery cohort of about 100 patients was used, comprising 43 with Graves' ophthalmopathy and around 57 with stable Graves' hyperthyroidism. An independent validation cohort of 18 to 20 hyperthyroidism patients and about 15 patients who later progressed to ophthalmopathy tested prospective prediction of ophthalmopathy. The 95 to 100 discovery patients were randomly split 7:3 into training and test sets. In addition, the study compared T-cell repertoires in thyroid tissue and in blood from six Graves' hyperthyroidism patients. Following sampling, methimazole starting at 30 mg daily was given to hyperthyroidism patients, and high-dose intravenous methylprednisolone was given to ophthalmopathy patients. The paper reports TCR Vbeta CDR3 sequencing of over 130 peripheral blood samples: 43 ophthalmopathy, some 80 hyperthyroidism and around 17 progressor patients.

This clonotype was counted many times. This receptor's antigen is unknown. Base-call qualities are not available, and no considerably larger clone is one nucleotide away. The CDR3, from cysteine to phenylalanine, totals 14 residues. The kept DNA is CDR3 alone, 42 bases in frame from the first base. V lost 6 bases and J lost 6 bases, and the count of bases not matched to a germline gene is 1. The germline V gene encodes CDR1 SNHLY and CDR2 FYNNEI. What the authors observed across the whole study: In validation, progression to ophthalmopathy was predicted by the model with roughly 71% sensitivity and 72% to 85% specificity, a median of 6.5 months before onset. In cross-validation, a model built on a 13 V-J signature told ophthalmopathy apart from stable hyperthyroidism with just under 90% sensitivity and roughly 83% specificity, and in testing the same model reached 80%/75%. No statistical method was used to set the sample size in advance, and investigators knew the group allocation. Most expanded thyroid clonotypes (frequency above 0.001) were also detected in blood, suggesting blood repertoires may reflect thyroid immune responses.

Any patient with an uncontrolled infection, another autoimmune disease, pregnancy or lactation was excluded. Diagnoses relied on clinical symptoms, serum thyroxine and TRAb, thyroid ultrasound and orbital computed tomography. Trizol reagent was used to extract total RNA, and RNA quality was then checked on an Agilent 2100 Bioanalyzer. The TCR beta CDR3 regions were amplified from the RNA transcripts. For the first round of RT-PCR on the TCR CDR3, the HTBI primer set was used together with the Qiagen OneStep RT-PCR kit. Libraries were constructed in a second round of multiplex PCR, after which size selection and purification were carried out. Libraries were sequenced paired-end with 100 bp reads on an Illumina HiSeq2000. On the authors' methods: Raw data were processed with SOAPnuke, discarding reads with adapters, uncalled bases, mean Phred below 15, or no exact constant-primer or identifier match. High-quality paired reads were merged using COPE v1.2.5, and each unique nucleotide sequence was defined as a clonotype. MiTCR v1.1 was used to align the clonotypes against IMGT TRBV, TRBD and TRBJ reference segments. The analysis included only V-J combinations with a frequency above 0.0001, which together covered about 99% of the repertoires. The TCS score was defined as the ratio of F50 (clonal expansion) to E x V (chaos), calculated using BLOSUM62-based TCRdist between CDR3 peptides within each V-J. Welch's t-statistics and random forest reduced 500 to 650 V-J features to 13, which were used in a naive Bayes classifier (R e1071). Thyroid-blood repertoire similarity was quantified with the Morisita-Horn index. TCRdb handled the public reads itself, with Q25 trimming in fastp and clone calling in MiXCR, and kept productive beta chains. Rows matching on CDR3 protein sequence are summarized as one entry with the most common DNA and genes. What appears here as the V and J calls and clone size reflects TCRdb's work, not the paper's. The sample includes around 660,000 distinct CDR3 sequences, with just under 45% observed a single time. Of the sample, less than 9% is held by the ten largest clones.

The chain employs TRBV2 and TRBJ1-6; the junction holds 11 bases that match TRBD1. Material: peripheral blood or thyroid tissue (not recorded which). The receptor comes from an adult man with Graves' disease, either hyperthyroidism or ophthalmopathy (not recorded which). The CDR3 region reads CASRGTGGNSPLHF. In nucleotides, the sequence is TGTGCCAGCAGGGGGACAGGGGGTAATTCACCCCTCCACTTT.